This passage covers 3 T cell receptor beta chains from one sample sequenced in a study of blood T cell repertoires in COVID-19. Generated by immunoSEQ multiplex PCR, the TCRdb table keeps only in-frame clones and is missing some. The data contain about 270,000 clones, more than 70% of them seen just once; the ten biggest clones take up approximately 6%. Input material: peripheral blood. These receptors came from a man older than 75 with acute or convalescent COVID-19.

This clone was picked up one time. The rearrangement uses TRBV5-1 and TRBJ1-2, with 7 bases matching TRBD1. In germline, CDR1 is SGHRS, CDR2 YFSETQ. The CDR3 loop spans 15 amino acids. Trimming at V came to 3 bases and at J to 5 bases, leaving 10 bases not matched to a gene. The CDR3 here is CASSSGQASPYGYTF. CDR3 coding DNA: TGCGCCAGCAGCTCCGGACAGGCGTCCCCTTATGGCTACACCTTC.

The V and J genes are TRBV3-1 (or the pseudogene TRBV3-2) and TRBJ2-2, with 14 bases fitting TRBD2. There are 17 residues in the CDR3. V lost 7 bases, J lost 3 bases, and 7 bases stayed unmatched. CDR1 LGHDT and CDR2 YNNKEL come from the germline V gene (reference sequence). The CDR3 nucleotides are TGTGCCAGCAAACCGGGACTAGCGGGGGCCTACACCGGGGAGCTGTTTTTT. The encoded protein is CASKPGLAGAYTGELFF.

The rearrangement links TRBV30 to TRBJ2-7; a possible D gene is TRBD2 (5 bases). The germline gives CDR1 GTSNPN, CDR2 SVGIG (reference sequence). The CDR3 sequence is 13 residues long. The CDR3 DNA sequence: TGTGCTGTGGGAGAAGTACTTCCTTACGAGCAGTACTTC. This encodes CAVGEVLPYEQYF.